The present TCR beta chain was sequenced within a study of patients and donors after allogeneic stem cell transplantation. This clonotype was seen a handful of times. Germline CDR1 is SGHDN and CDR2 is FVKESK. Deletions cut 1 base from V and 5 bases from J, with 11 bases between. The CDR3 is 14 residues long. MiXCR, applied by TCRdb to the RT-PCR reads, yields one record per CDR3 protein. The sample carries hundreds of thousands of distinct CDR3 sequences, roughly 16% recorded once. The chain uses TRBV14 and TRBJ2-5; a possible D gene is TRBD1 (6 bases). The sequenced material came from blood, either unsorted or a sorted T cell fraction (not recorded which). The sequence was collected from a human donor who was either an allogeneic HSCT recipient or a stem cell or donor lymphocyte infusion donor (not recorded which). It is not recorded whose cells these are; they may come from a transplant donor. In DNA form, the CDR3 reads TGTGCCAGCAGCCAAGCAGGGGTTTGGGAGACCCAGTACTTC. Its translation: CASSQAGVWETQYF.